These 24 T cell receptor beta chains came from one sample sequenced in a study of blood T cell repertoires in COVID-19. The table came from immunoSEQ multiplex PCR; TCRdb's copy has only in-frame clones and leaves some out. Of 120,000 or so clones in the sample, approximately 83% were seen once. Material: peripheral blood. These receptors were obtained from a man aged 60 to 69 with acute or convalescent COVID-19.

The chain is built from TRBV24-1 and TRBJ1-1; D possibly corresponds to TRBD1 (5 bases). The CDR3 length is 13 residues. Between the trimmed V and J ends, which lost 4 bases and 4 bases, there was a span of 9 bases. The germline CDR1 and CDR2 sequences are KGHDR and SFDVKD. The CDR3: CATSEGPFTEAFF. CDR3 sequence (DNA): TGTGCCACCAGTGAGGGGCCGTTCACTGAAGCTTTCTTT.

The V and J genes are TRBV7-8 and TRBJ1-4; TRBD1 aligns across 10 bases. Germline loops: CDR1 SGHVS, CDR2 FQNEAQ. With V trimmed by 2 bases and J by 5 bases, 8 bases remained unmatched. The length of the CDR3 is 17 residues. The CDR3 coding sequence is TGTGCCAGCAGCTTACTTTGGAGGGGACAGGGGAATGAAAAACTGTTTTTT. Translating it yields CASSLLWRGQGNEKLFF.

Turning to this clone: A read error may account for a junction end that differs from germline. The V gene is TRBV7-7, the J gene TRBJ2-1; 9 bases match TRBD2. The CDR3 is 16 residues long. Germline CDR1 and CDR2: SSHAT and FNYEAQ (reference sequence). The CDR3 coding sequence is TGTGCTAGCAGCCCAGGGGGAGCGGGAGGAAGGGGTGAGCAGTTCTTC. It specifies CASSPGGAGGRGEQFF.

The rearrangement uses TRBV4-2 and TRBJ1-2, with D possibly matching TRBD1 (6 bases). The V gene's germline CDR1 is LGHNA and CDR2 YNFKEQ. Trimming shortened V by 0 bases and J by 6 bases, and 8 bases separated the two germline ends. The CDR3 is 13 amino acids. Here the CDR3 reads CASSQEQGHGYTF. DNA of the CDR3: TGTGCCAGCAGCCAAGAACAGGGACATGGCTACACCTTC.

The rearrangement joins TRBV28 to TRBJ1-2; 7 bases fit TRBD1. This CDR3 contains 16 residues. CDR1 MDHEN and CDR2 SYDVKM come from the germline V gene. J was trimmed by 4 bases and V by 5 bases; bases with no gene match: 13. The CDR3 here is CASSHDRDTPIYGYTF. The CDR3 DNA follows: TGTGCCAGCAGTCACGACAGGGATACTCCGATCTATGGCTACACCTTC.

The rearrangement links TRBV5-1 to TRBJ2-7; TRBD2 aligns across 10 bases. Germline V gene data show CDR1 as SGHRS and CDR2 as YFSETQ. This CDR3 spans 14 amino acids. Germline trimming cut 0 bases from V and 6 bases from J; bases unmatched to any gene: 3. CDR3 loop: CASSLGLAGAEQYF. The CDR3 DNA reads TGCGCCAGCAGCTTGGGGCTAGCGGGGGCCGAGCAGTACTTC.

As DNA, the CDR3 is TGTGCCAGCAGTCCCGGACTAGCGGGAGGGCTCTCCACCGGGGAGCTGTTTTTT. It translates to CASSPGLAGGLSTGELFF. The gene calls are TRBV25-1 and TRBJ2-2, with TRBD2 identical over 15 bases. After removal of 5 bases from V and 4 bases from J, the junction contained 8 bases not matched to a gene. The V gene's germline CDR1 is MGHDK and CDR2 SYGVNS. This CDR3 has 18 amino acids. The variable domain in full, with the rest retrieved from reference TRBV25-1 and TRBJ2-2, is EADIYQTPRYLVIGTGKKITLECSQTMGHDKMYWYQQDPGMELHLIHYSYGVNSTEKGDLSSESTVSRIRTEHFPLTLESARPSHTSQYLCASSPGLAGGLSTGELFFGEGSRLTVL.

The genes are TRBV30 and TRBJ1-3; 9 bases are shared with TRBD1. Per the germline V gene, CDR1 is GTSNPN and CDR2 is SVGIG (reference sequence). After removal of 4 bases from V and 4 bases from J, the junction contained 11 bases not matched to a gene. There are 16 residues in the CDR3. The CDR3 loop reads CAWIRTGTGKGNTIYF. For the CDR3, the DNA is TGTGCCTGGATTCGGACCGGGACAGGGAAGGGAAACACCATATATTTT.

This chain uses TRBV28 with TRBJ2-3, with D possibly matching TRBD1 (6 bases). The CDR3 is 15 residues long. V lost 5 bases, J lost 2 bases, and 14 bases lay in between. In germline, CDR1 is MDHEN, CDR2 SYDVKM. In DNA, the CDR3 is TGTGCCAGCAGTGACCCAGGGGATTTCACAGATACGCAGTATTTT. Its protein is CASSDPGDFTDTQYF. The full variable domain, in which reference TRBV28 and TRBJ2-3 provide the parts outside the CDR3, is DVKVTQSSRYLVKRTGEKVFLECVQDMDHENMFWYRQDPGLGLRLIYFSYDVKMKEKGDIPEGYSVSREKKERFSLILESASTNQTSMYLCASSDPGDFTDTQYFGPGTRLTVL.

This sequence joins TRBV28 and TRBJ1-5; 7 nucleotides line up with TRBD1. With 6 bases clipped from V and 2 bases from J, the junction kept 7 bases outside the gene matches. CDR3 length: 15 amino acids. Germline lookup yields CDR1 MDHEN and CDR2 SYDVKM. The CDR3 spells CASSTTGVGNQPQHF. CDR3 nucleotide sequence: TGTGCCAGCAGCACTACAGGGGTGGGCAATCAGCCCCAGCATTTT.

The chain carries TRBV30 and TRBJ2-1; 7 positions agree with TRBD2. Germline trimming cut 1 base from V and 0 bases from J; bases unmatched to any gene: 6. The CDR3 covers 16 residues. Looked up from germline, CDR1 is GTSNPN and CDR2 is SVGIG (reference sequence). CDR3 amino acids: CAWSGSGLSSYNEQFF. In DNA form, the CDR3 reads TGTGCCTGGAGTGGTAGCGGGTTAAGCTCCTACAATGAGCAGTTCTTC.

The chain employs TRBV5-1 and TRBJ2-2; TRBD2 aligns across 7 bases. The germline V gene has CDR1 SGHRS and CDR2 YFSETQ. The length of the CDR3 is 19 residues. J was trimmed by 2 bases and V by 4 bases; bases with no gene match: 17. CDR3 sequence reads: CASSQHDNSRDYNTGELFF. The CDR3 DNA reads as TGCGCCAGCAGCCAACATGACAACTCGCGGGACTACAACACCGGGGAGCTGTTTTTT.

The J gene is TRBJ2-3, the V gene TRBV9, with 13 bases matching TRBD2. This CDR3 has 16 residues. V was pared by 4 bases and J by 1 base, with 3 bases of the junction left unmatched. CDR1 and CDR2 from the germline V gene are SGDLS and YYNGEE. In nucleotides, the CDR3 is TGTGCCAGCAGCCCTACTAGCGGGAGGGGCACAGATACGCAGTATTTT. This translates into CASSPTSGRGTDTQYF. Full variable domain (rest looked up from reference TRBV9 and TRBJ2-3): DSGVTQTPKHLITATGQRVTLRCSPRSGDLSVYWYQQSLDQGLQFLIQYYNGEERAKGNILERFSAQQFPDLHSELNLSSLELGDSALYFCASSPTSGRGTDTQYFGPGTRLTVL.

DNA for the CDR3: TGTGCCAGCAGAGAGCAGGGACAGGGTAATCAGCCCCAGCATTTT. It encodes CASREQGQGNQPQHF. This rearrangement joins TRBV6-5 to TRBJ1-5, with 9 bases matching TRBD1. J was trimmed by 4 bases and V by 6 bases; bases with no gene match: 7. The length of the CDR3 is 15 residues. Germline CDR1 MNHEY, CDR2 SVGAGI.

This sequence joins TRBV2 and TRBJ1-5; TRBD1 is a possible D gene (6 bases). The CDR3 has 14 residues. Germline CDR1 SNHLY, CDR2 FYNNEI. Trimming left V 2 bases short and J 7 bases short, with 12 bases between. The CDR3: CASSELAGAQPQHF. CDR3 sequence (DNA): TGTGCCAGCAGTGAACTGGCAGGGGCCCAGCCCCAGCATTTT.

The genes are TRBV29-1 and TRBJ2-7; unclear D gene. V was pared by 7 bases and J by 1 base, with 11 bases between. Per the germline V gene, CDR1 is SQVTM and CDR2 is ANQGSEA. This CDR3 spans 12 amino acids. This CDR3 reads CSGGWSSYEQYF. CDR3 coding DNA: TGCAGCGGAGGTTGGAGTTCCTACGAGCAGTACTTC.

In this sample, this clone turned up once. One end of the junction is discordant with germline, which a read error may explain. The V gene is TRBV19, the J gene TRBJ1-2; the D gene is possibly TRBD1 (5 bases). Germline V CDR1 and CDR2: LNHDA, SQIVND (reference sequence). The CDR3 is made up of 13 amino acids. The CDR3 region is CAGSPGLDYGYTF. CDR3 DNA: TGTGCCGGTAGTCCGGGACTCGACTATGGCTACACCTTC.

The rearrangement links TRBV19 to TRBJ1-1, with 11 nucleotides matching TRBD1. The CDR3 has 16 residues. Losses at the gene ends were 6 bases for V and 0 bases for J; bases not matched to a gene: 6. Germline loops: CDR1 LNHDA, CDR2 SQIVND (reference sequence). Here the CDR3 DNA reads TGTGCCAGTAGCACCGGGACAGGGGGTGTGAACACTGAAGCTTTCTTT. It codes for CASSTGTGGVNTEAFF.

The rearrangement uses TRBV7-9 and TRBJ2-1, with D maybe TRBD1 (6 bases). This CDR3 has 14 residues. V dropped 10 bases and J dropped 8 bases, with 21 bases sitting between them. The germline V gene encodes CDR1 SEHNR and CDR2 FQNEAQ (reference sequence). CDR3 DNA sequence: TGTGCCATCTTTAGGGGGAATCATGGGTATGAGCAGTTCTTC. Protein: CAIFRGNHGYEQFF.

This chain joins TRBV27 and TRBJ1-1; 7 nucleotides match TRBD1. Germline trimming cut 2 bases from V and 5 bases from J; bases unmatched to any gene: 5. Per germline, CDR1 MNHEY and CDR2 SMNVEV (reference sequence). This CDR3 spans 14 amino acids. The CDR3 region has the DNA TGTGCCAGCAGTTTACAGGGGGGCGAGACTGAAGCTTTCTTT. Translated, it gives CASSLQGGETEAFF.

The CDR3 loop reads CASSYSIGGPTGELFF. The DNA of the CDR3 is TGTGCCAGCAGTTACTCGATCGGGGGACCCACCGGGGAGCTGTTTTTT. V is TRBV6-6 and J is TRBJ2-2; D possibly corresponds to TRBD2 (6 bases). Germline V gives CDR1 MNHNY, CDR2 SVGAGI (reference sequence). V was cut by 0 bases and J by 4 bases, with 12 bases left in between. There are 16 residues in the CDR3.

This chain links TRBV7-2 with TRBJ1-5; 7 nucleotides align to TRBD1. The CDR3 sequence is 15 residues long. Trimming at V came to 0 bases and at J to 6 bases, leaving 5 bases not matched to a gene. Germline CDR1 and CDR2: SGHTA and FQGNSA. CDR3 in DNA: TGTGCCAGCAGCTTAGCGGGACAGCTCGCTCAGCCCCAGCATTTT. Translated: CASSLAGQLAQPQHF.

This clone was seen a few times. The chain combines TRBV15 with TRBJ2-1; D is uncertain. V lost 6 bases and J lost 3, with 15 bases in between. CDR1 and CDR2 (germline): LNHNV, YYDKDF (reference sequence). CDR3 length: 15 amino acids. In nucleotides, the CDR3 is TGTGCCACCAGTAGGAGTCCCGATATCTACAATGAGCAGTTCTTC. It translates to CATSRSPDIYNEQFF.

The chain recombines TRBV29-1 with TRBJ1-2; 9 bases map to TRBD1. Germline V gene data show CDR1 as SQVTM and CDR2 as ANQGSEA. The V and J ends lost 2 bases and 7 bases, in that order; junction bases with no gene match: 8. This CDR3 comprises 14 residues. The CDR3 loop is CSVESSGTGTGYTF. In DNA form, the CDR3 reads TGCAGCGTTGAAAGTTCCGGGACAGGGACTGGCTACACCTTC. Filled out from reference TRBV29-1 and TRBJ1-2, the complete variable domain reads SAVISQKPSRDICQRGTSLTIQCQVDSQVTMMFWYRQQPGQSLTLIATANQGSEATYESGFVIDKFPISRPNLTFSTLTVSNMSPEDSSIYLCSVESSGTGTGYTFGSGTRLTVV.